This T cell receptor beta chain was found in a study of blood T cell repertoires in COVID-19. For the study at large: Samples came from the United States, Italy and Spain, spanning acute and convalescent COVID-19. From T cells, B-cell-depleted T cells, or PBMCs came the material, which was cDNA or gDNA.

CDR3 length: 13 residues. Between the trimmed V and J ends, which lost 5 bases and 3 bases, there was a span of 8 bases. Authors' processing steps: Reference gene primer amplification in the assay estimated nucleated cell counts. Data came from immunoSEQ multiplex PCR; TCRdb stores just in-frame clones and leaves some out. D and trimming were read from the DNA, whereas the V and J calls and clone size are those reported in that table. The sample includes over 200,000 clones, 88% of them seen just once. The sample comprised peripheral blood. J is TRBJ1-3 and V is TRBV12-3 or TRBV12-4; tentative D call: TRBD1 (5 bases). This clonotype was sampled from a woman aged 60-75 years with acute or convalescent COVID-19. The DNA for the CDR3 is TGTGCCAGCAGTCAGGGAGGTGGAAACACCATATATTTT. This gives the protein CASSQGGGNTIYF.